This T cell receptor beta chain was identified during a study of T cell changes during pregnancy in multiple sclerosis. The CDR3 is 14 residues long. CDR1 SGHTA and CDR2 FQGNSA come from the germline V gene. With 3 bases clipped from V and 2 bases from J, the junction kept 4 bases outside the gene matches. Data came from immunoSEQ multiplex PCR; TCRdb stores just in-frame clones and leaves some out. The profile shows 40,000 to 55,000 clones, approximately 94% of them singletons. The sample in question was CD8+ T cells from peripheral blood mononuclear cells, obtained in the first trimester of pregnancy. The V gene is TRBV7-2, the J gene TRBJ2-7, with 7 positions matching TRBD1. The TCR was taken from a female donor with multiple sclerosis, enrolled in a pregnancy study. This CDR3 reads CASSFRQGTYEQYF. CDR3 DNA sequence: TGTGCCAGCAGCTTCAGACAGGGAACCTACGAGCAGTACTTC.